This T cell receptor (beta chain) was recovered during a study of blood T cell repertoires in COVID-19. Germline V lookup: CDR1 MNHEY, CDR2 SVGAGI. The V gene lost 6 bases and the J gene lost 10 bases, with 13 bases spanning the gap. This CDR3 is 13 amino acids long. The method was immunoSEQ multiplex PCR; TCRdb's version includes in-frame clones alone and lacks a portion of them. The sample has about 74,000 clones; around nine tenths are singletons. The chain joins TRBV6-5 to TRBJ1-6; a possible D gene is TRBD1 (5 bases). The sequenced sample was peripheral blood. The receptor was derived from a man aged 65-85 years with active or convalescent COVID-19. The CDR3 region has the DNA TGTGCCAGCAGGGGGCGGGGGTACTCACCCCTCCACTTT. Protein: CASRGRGYSPLHF.